This T cell receptor beta chain emerged from a study of blood T cell repertoires in COVID-19. Trimming left V 4 bases short and J 5 bases short, with 20 bases between. Germline V gene sequence: CDR1 MNHEY, CDR2 SVGAGI. CDR3 length: 16 amino acids. In the original workflow: Reference gene primer amplification yielded estimated nucleated cell counts. Clones were sequenced by immunoSEQ multiplex PCR, and TCRdb holds only the in-frame ones, with some missing. V and J calls and clone size come straight from that table; D and trimming were deduced from the DNA. The repertoire holds fewer than 200,000 clones, with under 85% as singletons.

The gene calls are TRBV6-5 and TRBJ1-2; weak D call: TRBD1 (6 bases). The clonotype was recovered from an elderly woman with acute or convalescent COVID-19. The specimen sequenced was peripheral blood. CDR3 DNA sequence: TGTGCCAGCAGTTTCTCCCCGGGGGGGCGTCCTTATGGCTACACCTTC. It translates to CASSFSPGGRPYGYTF.